This TCR beta chain was captured by sequencing in a study of blood T cell repertoires in COVID-19. Study in general: Acute-phase and convalescent COVID-19 samples originated in the United States, Italy and Spain. The cDNA or gDNA used as material had been derived from T cells, B-cell-depleted T cells, or PBMCs.

In the original analysis: Reference gene primer amplification yielded estimated nucleated cell counts. Repertoires were generated with immunoSEQ multiplex PCR, while TCRdb's copy carries only in-frame clones and drops some. The V and J calls and the clone size are those of that table, but D and trimming were determined from the DNA. The sample includes about 69,000 clones, 80% to 85% of them seen just once. CDR3 length: 16 residues. The germline V gene encodes CDR1 SGHTA and CDR2 FQGTGA. V lost 0 bases to trimming and J lost 1 base; unmatched junction nucleotides: 4. The sequenced sample consisted of peripheral blood. The receptor comes from a woman older than 75 with acute or convalescent COVID-19. V gene TRBV7-3 combines with J gene TRBJ2-3; TRBD2 matches 7 bases. CDR3 in DNA: TGTGCCAGCAGCTTAACCGGCGGGAGACGCACAGATACGCAGTATTTT. This encodes CASSLTGGRRTDTQYF.